The rows below give T cell receptor beta chains drawn from one sample of a study of cytomegalovirus exposure and HLA in healthy donors. The method was immunoSEQ multiplex PCR; TCRdb's version includes in-frame clones alone and lacks a portion of them. The sample includes about 94,000 clones, around 76% of them seen just once. Specimen: PBMCs. The receptor source for this set is a man in his forties in good health and CMV-seropositive. The CDR3 runs from the conserved cysteine through the conserved F or W. A D gene is named only where the DNA matches it firmly. Expanded clones are given a class, and other clones once, few, many or no size at all.

clone_size	v_call	d_call	j_call	cdr3_aa	cdr3_nt
.	TRBV25-1	.	TRBJ2-7	CASSEYFGGADITYEQYF	TGTGCCAGCAGTGAATACTTTGGAGGGGCCGACATTACCTACGAGCAGTACTTC
.	TRBV18	.	TRBJ1-2	CASSPQRQSNPYGYTF	TGTGCCAGCTCACCACAGCGACAGAGCAATCCATATGGCTACACCTTC
.	TRBV6-1	TRBD1	TRBJ1-4	CASSALSTGGYEKLFF	TGTGCCAGCAGTGCGCTTTCGACAGGGGGCTATGAAAAACTGTTTTTT
once	TRBV12-5	TRBD1	TRBJ2-1	CASGWGTGTEQFF	TGTGCTAGTGGTTGGGGGACAGGGACTGAGCAGTTCTTC
few	TRBV5-1	TRBD1	TRBJ2-5	CASSTGTGGAFETQYF	TGCGCCAGCAGCACCGGGACAGGGGGCGCCTTCGAGACCCAGTACTTC
few	TRBV7-2	.	TRBJ2-6	CASSVTGSGANVLTF	TGTGCCAGCAGCGTTACGGGCTCTGGGGCCAACGTCCTGACTTTC
.	TRBV15	TRBD1	TRBJ1-5	CATSTTGVDQPQHF	TGTGCCACCAGCACGACAGGGGTGGATCAGCCCCAGCATTTT
.	TRBV7-9	.	TRBJ1-2	CASSLIQGRAGYTF	TGTGCCAGCAGCTTAATACAGGGAAGGGCTGGCTACACCTTC
.	TRBV28	TRBD1	TRBJ1-2	CGTGRNYGYTF	TGTGGGACAGGGCGAAACTATGGCTACACCTTC
.	TRBV6-5	TRBD1	TRBJ1-6	CASSFGQGLGALHF	TGTGCCAGCAGTTTCGGACAGGGTCTCGGGGCCCTCCACTTT
.	TRBV10-1	.	TRBJ1-5	CASSEAGNQPQHF	TGCGCCAGCAGTGAGGCGGGGAATCAGCCCCAGCATTTT
many	TRBV10-3	.	TRBJ1-6	CATSRETEPSVTLHF	TGTGCCACTTCGCGGGAGACAGAACCCTCCGTGACCCTCCACTTT
few	TRBV7-9	.	TRBJ2-7	CASSALVSTGDVSSYEQYF	TGTGCCAGCAGCGCCCTAGTGAGTACAGGCGACGTGAGCTCCTACGAGCAGTACTTC